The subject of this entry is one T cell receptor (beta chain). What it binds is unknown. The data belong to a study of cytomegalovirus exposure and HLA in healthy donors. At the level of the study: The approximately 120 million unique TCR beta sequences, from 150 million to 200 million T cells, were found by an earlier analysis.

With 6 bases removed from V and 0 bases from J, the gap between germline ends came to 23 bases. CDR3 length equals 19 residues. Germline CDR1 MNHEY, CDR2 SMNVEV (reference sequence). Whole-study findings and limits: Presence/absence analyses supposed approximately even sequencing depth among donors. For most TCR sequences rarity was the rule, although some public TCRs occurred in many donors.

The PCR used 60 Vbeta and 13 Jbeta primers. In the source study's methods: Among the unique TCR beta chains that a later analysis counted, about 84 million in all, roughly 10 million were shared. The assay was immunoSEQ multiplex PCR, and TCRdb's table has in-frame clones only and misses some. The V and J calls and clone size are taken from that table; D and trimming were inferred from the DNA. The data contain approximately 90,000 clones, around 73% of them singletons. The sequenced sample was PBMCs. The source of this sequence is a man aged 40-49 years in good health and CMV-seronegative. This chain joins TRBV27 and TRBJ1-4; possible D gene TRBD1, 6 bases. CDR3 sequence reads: CASSRRQVRLAATNEKLFF. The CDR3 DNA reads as TGTGCCAGCAGCCGCCGACAGGTGCGCTTGGCGGCAACTAATGAAAAACTGTTTTTT.